This T cell receptor beta chain was captured by sequencing in a study of T cell repertoires in cytomegalovirus infection. Study-wide results and limits: Frequencies of public TCR beta families were cumulated, and this identified carriers of CMV plus the relevant HLA. Ex vivo, HLA-C-restricted CMV-specific TCR beta clonotypes prevailed over the rest of the response.

The germline gives CDR1 MNHEY, CDR2 SVGAGI. V lost 2 bases to trimming and J lost 5 bases; unmatched junction nucleotides: 2. The length of the CDR3 is 13 residues. This clonotype was seen many times. Its antigen is not identified. TCRdb re-derived calls from the reads in MiXCR, one entry per CDR3 protein. The top ten hold less than 5% of the sample, which has more than 75,000 distinct CDR3 sequences, roughly 3.7% seen once. Specimen: PBMCs. This chain connects TRBV6-5 to TRBJ1-1, with TRBD1 identical over 7 bases. The source of this sequence is a human donor in good health (CMV status not recorded). Some clones in this sample may be carry-over from other donors' samples. The CDR3: CASSYQTGTEAFF. CDR3 DNA: TGTGCCAGCAGTTACCAGACAGGGACTGAAGCTTTCTTT.